Reported below is one T cell receptor beta chain. The data were obtained in a study of cytomegalovirus exposure and HLA in healthy donors. The V gene's germline CDR1 is MGHDK and CDR2 SYGVNS. The CDR3 length is 13 residues. The junction had 7 bases not matched to a gene; V was cut back by 6 bases and J by 8 bases. The PCR was carried out with 60 Vbeta primers and 13 Jbeta primers. TCRdb keeps only in-frame clones here, not all; method: immunoSEQ multiplex PCR. There are 99,000 or so clones in the sample; more than 80% occur only once, and roughly 6.1% lies in the top ten. V usage is TRBV25-1 and J usage is TRBJ1-2, with 9 bases lining up with TRBD1. Sequenced material: PBMCs. This receptor was obtained from a young man in good health and CMV-seronegative. The CDR3 protein is CASRSTGGGGYTF. In DNA, the CDR3 is TGTGCCAGCAGATCCACAGGGGGCGGAGGCTACACCTTC.